One T cell receptor (beta chain) is described in this entry. The authors' processing: Amplification of reference gene primers was used by the study to estimate nucleated cell counts. Using immunoSEQ multiplex PCR, the repertoire was profiled, and TCRdb retains in-frame clones only, with some absent. V and J calls and clone size are as listed in that table; D and trimming were resolved from the DNA. The top ten hold nearly 3% of the sample, which has 120,000 to 150,000 clones, around four fifths seen once. These data come from a study of blood T cell repertoires in COVID-19. Turning to the study itself: Italy, Spain and the United States were the sources of the convalescent and acute COVID-19 samples.

The V end lost 5 bases, the J end lost 6 bases, and 16 bases lay between the germline ends. This CDR3 is 14 amino acids long. From germline, CDR1 is MDHEN and CDR2 SYDVKM. This TCR was sampled from a woman aged 40 to 55 with active or convalescent COVID-19. Sequencing was done on a sample of peripheral blood. The chain is built from TRBV28 and TRBJ1-1, with D hard to call. The CDR3, as DNA: TGTGCCAGCAGTACCGCCGCCTTAGCCGCTGAAGCTTTCTTT. Its protein is CASSTAALAAEAFF.